This TCR beta chain emerged from a study of Graves' ophthalmopathy and Graves' hyperthyroidism. Study-level information: No treatment had been given when peripheral blood was collected at initial diagnosis. Study-wide points: Blood also held most thyroid clonotypes expanded above 0.001 frequency.

Beta-chain TCR CDR3 regions were amplified from RNA transcripts. HTBI primers served in a first-round RT-PCR, which a second-round multiplex PCR followed. Using its own MiXCR run on the multiplex PCR reads, TCRdb lists one record per CDR3 protein. Here the sample spans hundreds of thousands of distinct CDR3 sequences, about two fifths being singletons. PBMCs came from 8.5 to 10 ml of fresh peripheral blood. Remarks on this clonotype: Its target is unknown. This may arise from a read error, as a much more abundant clone is one base away.

This clonotype was obtained from an adult man with Graves' ophthalmopathy. Sequenced material: peripheral blood.

This chain's CDR3 is CASSVGSGASNQPQHF. For the CDR3, the DNA is TGTGCCAGCAGCGTAGGTTCAGGGGCTAGCAATCAGCCCCAGCATTTT. The chain has TRBV11-2 and TRBJ1-5, with D possibly being TRBD1 (6 bases). CDR3 length: 16 amino acids. Deletions cut 5 bases from V and 0 bases from J, with 14 bases between. Germline CDR1 and CDR2: SGHAT and FQNNGV. The full variable domain, in which reference TRBV11-2 and TRBJ1-5 provide the parts outside the CDR3, is EAGVAQSPRYKIIEKRQSVAFWCNPISGHATLYWYQQILGQGPKLLIQFQNNGVVDDSQLPKDRFSAERLKGVDSTLKIQPAKLEDSAVYLCASSVGSGASNQPQHFGDGTRLSIL.